The next 17 T cell receptor beta chains were all read from a single sample in a study of T-cell reconstitution after alpha-beta-depleted transplantation in children. Unique molecular identifiers were used to barcode this TCRbeta library. TCRdb reprocessed the PCR reads with MiXCR, giving one entry per CDR3 protein. The table has a few hundred thousand distinct CDR3 sequences, 27% seen once. The starting material was PBMCs, obtained before TCRalphabeta/CD19-depleted stem cell transplant. The receptors here all came from a boy under two years old with Wiskott-Aldrich syndrome, due to receive a stem cell transplant.

The V gene is TRBV6-5, the J gene TRBJ2-1; D is unclear. Germline values: CDR1 MNHEY, CDR2 SVGAGI. V was shortened by 2 bases and J by 9 bases, with 8 bases between the two germline ends. The CDR3 sequence is 12 residues long. CDR3 in amino acids: CASSYVSGEQFF. The CDR3 DNA reads as TGTGCCAGCAGTTACGTCTCTGGTGAGCAGTTCTTC.

The V gene is TRBV20-1, the J gene TRBJ1-6; D might be TRBD1 (5 bases). The CDR3 spans 15 residues. Germline V gives CDR1 DFQATT, CDR2 SNEGSKA (reference sequence). The V and J ends lost 0 bases and 1 base respectively, with 7 bases between them. Here the CDR3 DNA reads TGCAGTGCTAGAGAGGGGGGTTCCTATAATTCACCCCTCCACTTT. Its translation is CSAREGGSYNSPLHF.

This clonotype was found once. This chain links TRBV20-1 with TRBJ2-5, with a possible D match to TRBD2 (6 bases). V lost 3 bases and J lost 4, with 15 bases in between. The CDR3 runs 14 residues. Germline lookup yields CDR1 DFQATT and CDR2 SNEGSKA (reference sequence). The CDR3 spells CSASPTTRLETQYF. The CDR3 DNA follows: TGCAGTGCTAGCCCGACGACTAGATTAGAGACCCAGTACTTC.

The J gene is TRBJ2-1, the V gene TRBV27; TRBD2 is a possible D gene (5 bases). The CDR3 has 15 residues. CDR1 is MNHEY, CDR2 SMNVEV, per germline (reference sequence). V lost 0 bases and J lost 8, with 14 bases in between. CDR3 sequence reads: CASSLSAAPLDEQFF. The CDR3 nucleotides are TGTGCCAGCAGTTTATCAGCGGCCCCCTTGGATGAGCAGTTCTTC.

This clonotype was detected only a few times. This rearrangement joins TRBV29-1 to TRBJ2-5, with D tentatively TRBD2 (5 bases). Germline V lookup: CDR1 SQVTM, CDR2 ANQGSEA. The V end was cut by 8 bases, the J end by 2 bases, with 15 bases between. The CDR3 has 13 residues. CDR3 in amino acids: CSSGGVGQETQYF. For the CDR3, the DNA is TGCAGCTCCGGAGGTGTAGGGCAAGAGACCCAGTACTTC.

This clonotype was picked up a small number of times. The rearrangement joins TRBV6-1 to TRBJ1-2, with 8 bases matching TRBD1. CDR1 is MNHNS, CDR2 SASEGT, per germline. Trimming at V came to 6 bases and at J to 8 bases, leaving 11 bases not matched to a gene. This CDR3 is 14 amino acids long. The CDR3 here is CASRQHAGGRGYTF. CDR3 coding DNA: TGTGCCAGCAGACAACACGCAGGGGGCAGAGGCTACACCTTC.

This clonotype was counted between two and nine times. The chain carries TRBV24-1 and TRBJ2-2; D unclear. CDR1 and CDR2 (germline): KGHDR, SFDVKD. This CDR3 comprises 14 residues. V shed 3 bases and J shed 7 bases, with 11 bases lying between them. The CDR3 loop is CATSDAIAVGELFF. Written as DNA, the CDR3 is TGTGCCACCAGTGATGCTATTGCGGTCGGGGAGCTGTTTTTT.

CDR3 nucleotide sequence: TGTGCCAGCAGCGCCAGCGGGAGTGGGTACAATGAGCAGTTCTTC. The encoded protein is CASSASGSGYNEQFF. V and J are TRBV5-6 and TRBJ2-1; the match to TRBD2 covers 8 bases. This CDR3 region has 15 residues. V shed 4 bases and J 4 bases; nucleotides not matched to a gene: 7. Germline loops: CDR1 SGHDT, CDR2 YYEEEE.

The genes are TRBV28 and TRBJ2-7; no clear D gene. Looked up from germline, CDR1 is MDHEN and CDR2 is SYDVKM. V was cut by 7 bases and J by 5 bases, with 12 bases left in between. This CDR3 spans 12 amino acids. The CDR3: CASKLVGHEQYF. DNA for the CDR3: TGTGCCAGCAAACTTGTGGGCCACGAGCAGTACTTC.

This clonotype was seen a few times. The CDR3 DNA reads as TGTGCCATCAGTGAGTCTCGTGGGTCGTGGCCGGGAGGACCCTACAATGAGCAGTTCTTC. Translation gives CAISESRGSWPGGPYNEQFF. The rearrangement joins TRBV10-3 to TRBJ2-1; TRBD2 aligns across 7 bases. Losses at the gene ends were 0 bases for V and 2 bases for J; bases not matched to a gene: 16. Germline-derived CDR1 and CDR2 are ENHRY and SYGVKD. The CDR3 covers 20 residues.

This clonotype has only a few counts. V gene TRBV6-1 combines with J gene TRBJ2-2; D remains ambiguous. Looked up from germline, CDR1 is MNHNS and CDR2 is SASEGT. This CDR3 has 17 amino acids. The germline V and J ends were trimmed by 6 bases and 0 bases, with 17 bases remaining between them. The CDR3 sequence is CASRKGRRLTNTGELFF. CDR3 sequence (DNA): TGTGCCAGCAGAAAAGGAAGGCGGCTAACGAACACCGGGGAGCTGTTTTTT.

This clonotype was seen only a few times. V is TRBV5-1 and J is TRBJ2-3; D is undetermined. The ends were cut back, 4 bases at V and 4 bases at J, with 13 bases in the middle. The germline V gene has CDR1 SGHRS and CDR2 YFSETQ. The length of the CDR3 is 14 residues. CDR3: CASSPGAIADTQYF. CDR3 sequence (DNA): TGCGCCAGCAGCCCGGGTGCTATCGCAGATACGCAGTATTTT. The entire variable domain, with the rest obtained from reference TRBV5-1 and TRBJ2-3, is as follows: KAGVTQTPRYLIKTRGQQVTLSCSPISGHRSVSWYQQTPGQGLQFLFEYFSETQRNKGNFPGRFSGRQFSNSRSEMNVSTLELGDSALYLCASSPGAIADTQYFGPGTRLTVL.

V is TRBV30 and J is TRBJ2-7, with no clear D. CDR1 is GTSNPN and CDR2 is SVGIG in the germline V gene (reference sequence). This CDR3 is 12 amino acids long. V shed 0 bases and J shed 2 bases, with 5 bases lying between them. The CDR3 spells CAWSVHAYEQYF. The CDR3 region has the DNA TGTGCCTGGAGTGTACACGCCTACGAGCAGTACTTC.

V usage is TRBV10-3 and J usage is TRBJ1-5, with 9 bases aligning to TRBD1. V lost 3 bases and J lost 7; bases outside the gene matches: 4. The CDR3 is 14 amino acids. Germline V gives CDR1 ENHRY, CDR2 SYGVKD. DNA of the CDR3: TGTGCCATCAGTGACGGACAGGGGTTGCAGCCCCAGCATTTT. Translation: CAISDGQGLQPQHF.

The count of this clonotype is one. The chain employs TRBV6-1 and TRBJ2-5, with D perhaps matching TRBD1 (6 bases). The germline V gene encodes CDR1 MNHNS and CDR2 SASEGT. CDR3 length: 14 residues. Between the trimmed V and J ends, which lost 7 bases and 7 bases, there was a span of 19 bases. The chain's CDR3 is CASTRTAVRATQYF. In DNA form, the CDR3 reads TGTGCCAGCACACGGACAGCAGTTAGGGCGACCCAGTACTTC.

The rearrangement joins TRBV21-1 to TRBJ2-1; the DNA was not used to check the table's D call, TRBD1. TRBV21-1 is designated a pseudogene. The CDR3 extends over 14 amino acids. The CDR3 DNA sequence: TGTGCCAGCAGCAAAGCGCCGGACAACAATGAGCAGTTCTTC. Translated: CASSKAPDNNEQFF.

The V call is TRBV28, the J call TRBJ2-1, with D possibly TRBD2 on 6 matching bases. V lost 7 bases and J 10 bases, leaving 23 bases between the germline ends. The CDR3 runs 15 residues. Germline CDR1 reads MDHEN; CDR2 reads SYDVKM. CDR3: CASTPWAGLGSEQFF. The CDR3 nucleotides read TGTGCCAGCACCCCCTGGGCGGGGTTGGGGTCAGAGCAGTTCTTC.